The rows below give T cell receptor beta chains drawn from one sample of a study of cytomegalovirus exposure and HLA in healthy donors. Libraries were prepared by immunoSEQ multiplex PCR; TCRdb keeps only in-frame clonotypes and omits some of them. The sample lists roughly 60,000 clones, 70% occurring once. Sequencing was performed on PBMCs. The receptor set was obtained from a woman aged 55-75 years in good health and CMV-seropositive. The CDR3 runs from the conserved cysteine through the conserved F or W. The order of the fields is J gene, V gene, CDR3 protein.

j_call: TRBJ2-3
v_call: TRBV5-1
cdr3_aa: CASSFVGTGVGDTQYF

j_call: TRBJ2-7
v_call: TRBV6-5
cdr3_aa: CASSYAPGQGEQYF

j_call: TRBJ1-6
v_call: TRBV12-5
cdr3_aa: CASGSPLSGLNSPLHF

j_call: TRBJ1-1
v_call: TRBV7-2
cdr3_aa: CASSSMGQGASEAFF

j_call: TRBJ2-1
v_call: TRBV5-8
cdr3_aa: CASSLTEYNEQFF

j_call: TRBJ1-1
v_call: TRBV11-3
cdr3_aa: CASSFRAGVEAFF

j_call: TRBJ1-1
v_call: TRBV7-9
cdr3_aa: CASSRRSGGLNTEAFF

j_call: NA
v_call: TRBV9
cdr3_aa: CASSVGTSWSYEQYF

j_call: TRBJ1-1
v_call: TRBV6-6
cdr3_aa: CASSYSQGIRPEAFF

j_call: TRBJ1-1
v_call: TRBV11-2
cdr3_aa: CASRPGQAFLRDTEAFF

j_call: TRBJ2-7
v_call: TRBV27
cdr3_aa: CASSPTPPYEQYF

j_call: TRBJ2-2
v_call: TRBV7-7
cdr3_aa: CASSFGGLRFKTGELFF

j_call: TRBJ2-4
v_call: TRBV2
cdr3_aa: CASSESGVPAKNIQYF

j_call: TRBJ1-2
v_call: TRBV19
cdr3_aa: CASRQPGQLNYGYTF

j_call: TRBJ2-7
v_call: TRBV5-6
cdr3_aa: CASSSEGTANYEQYF

j_call: TRBJ1-2
v_call: TRBV7-6
cdr3_aa: CASSLGQKGYGYTF

j_call: TRBJ1-4
v_call: TRBV4-3
cdr3_aa: CASSQEQGATNEKLFF

j_call: TRBJ1-2
v_call: TRBV4-1
cdr3_aa: CASSQELGRGLYGYTF

j_call: TRBJ1-3
v_call: TRBV15
cdr3_aa: CATSRGATGTTSGNTIYF

j_call: TRBJ1-5
v_call: TRBV10-2
cdr3_aa: CASSEWVGSDNQPQHF

j_call: TRBJ1-1
v_call: TRBV19
cdr3_aa: CASSWGVEAFF

j_call: TRBJ1-3
v_call: TRBV5-4
cdr3_aa: CASSSAPGKFSGNTIYF

j_call: TRBJ2-2
v_call: TRBV7-8
cdr3_aa: CASSVRTSYTGELFF

j_call: TRBJ1-2
v_call: TRBV14
cdr3_aa: CASSPFQGLGGYTF

j_call: TRBJ1-4
v_call: TRBV5-1
cdr3_aa: CASSQTVNNEKLFF

j_call: TRBJ2-3
v_call: TRBV5-1
cdr3_aa: CASSVGTLPSTDTQYF